The clone carrying this TCR beta chain came up a few times. What it recognizes is unknown. The investigators reverse transcribed all of the isolated RNA, so they sequenced expressed TCRB transcripts. Assay: immunoSEQ multiplex PCR; the TCRdb copy retains only in-frame clones and omits some. The top ten hold 0.03% to 0.045% of the sample, which has hundreds of thousands of clones, more than 13% seen once. J was trimmed by 2 bases and V by 0 bases; bases with no gene match: 4. There are 15 residues in the CDR3. The germline CDR1 and CDR2 sequences are SGHNT and YYREEE (reference sequence). This sample was taken from a study of beta chain features in type 1 diabetes. Study observations and caveats: Shorter TCRB CDR3s, moderately but significantly so, were found in Type 1 diabetes patients in all four CD4+ subsets.

It was via CD45RO/CCR7/CD25/CD127/CD95/CD27 that CD4+ naive, central memory, regulatory and stem cell-like memory cells were sorted. Source material: naive CD4+ T cells from blood. This clonotype was sampled from a man younger than 30 with type 1 diabetes. V usage is TRBV5-4 and J usage is TRBJ2-5; 7 bases are shared with TRBD1. The CDR3 protein is CASSLGQGYQETQYF. The CDR3 DNA sequence: TGTGCCAGCAGCTTGGGACAGGGATATCAAGAGACCCAGTACTTC.